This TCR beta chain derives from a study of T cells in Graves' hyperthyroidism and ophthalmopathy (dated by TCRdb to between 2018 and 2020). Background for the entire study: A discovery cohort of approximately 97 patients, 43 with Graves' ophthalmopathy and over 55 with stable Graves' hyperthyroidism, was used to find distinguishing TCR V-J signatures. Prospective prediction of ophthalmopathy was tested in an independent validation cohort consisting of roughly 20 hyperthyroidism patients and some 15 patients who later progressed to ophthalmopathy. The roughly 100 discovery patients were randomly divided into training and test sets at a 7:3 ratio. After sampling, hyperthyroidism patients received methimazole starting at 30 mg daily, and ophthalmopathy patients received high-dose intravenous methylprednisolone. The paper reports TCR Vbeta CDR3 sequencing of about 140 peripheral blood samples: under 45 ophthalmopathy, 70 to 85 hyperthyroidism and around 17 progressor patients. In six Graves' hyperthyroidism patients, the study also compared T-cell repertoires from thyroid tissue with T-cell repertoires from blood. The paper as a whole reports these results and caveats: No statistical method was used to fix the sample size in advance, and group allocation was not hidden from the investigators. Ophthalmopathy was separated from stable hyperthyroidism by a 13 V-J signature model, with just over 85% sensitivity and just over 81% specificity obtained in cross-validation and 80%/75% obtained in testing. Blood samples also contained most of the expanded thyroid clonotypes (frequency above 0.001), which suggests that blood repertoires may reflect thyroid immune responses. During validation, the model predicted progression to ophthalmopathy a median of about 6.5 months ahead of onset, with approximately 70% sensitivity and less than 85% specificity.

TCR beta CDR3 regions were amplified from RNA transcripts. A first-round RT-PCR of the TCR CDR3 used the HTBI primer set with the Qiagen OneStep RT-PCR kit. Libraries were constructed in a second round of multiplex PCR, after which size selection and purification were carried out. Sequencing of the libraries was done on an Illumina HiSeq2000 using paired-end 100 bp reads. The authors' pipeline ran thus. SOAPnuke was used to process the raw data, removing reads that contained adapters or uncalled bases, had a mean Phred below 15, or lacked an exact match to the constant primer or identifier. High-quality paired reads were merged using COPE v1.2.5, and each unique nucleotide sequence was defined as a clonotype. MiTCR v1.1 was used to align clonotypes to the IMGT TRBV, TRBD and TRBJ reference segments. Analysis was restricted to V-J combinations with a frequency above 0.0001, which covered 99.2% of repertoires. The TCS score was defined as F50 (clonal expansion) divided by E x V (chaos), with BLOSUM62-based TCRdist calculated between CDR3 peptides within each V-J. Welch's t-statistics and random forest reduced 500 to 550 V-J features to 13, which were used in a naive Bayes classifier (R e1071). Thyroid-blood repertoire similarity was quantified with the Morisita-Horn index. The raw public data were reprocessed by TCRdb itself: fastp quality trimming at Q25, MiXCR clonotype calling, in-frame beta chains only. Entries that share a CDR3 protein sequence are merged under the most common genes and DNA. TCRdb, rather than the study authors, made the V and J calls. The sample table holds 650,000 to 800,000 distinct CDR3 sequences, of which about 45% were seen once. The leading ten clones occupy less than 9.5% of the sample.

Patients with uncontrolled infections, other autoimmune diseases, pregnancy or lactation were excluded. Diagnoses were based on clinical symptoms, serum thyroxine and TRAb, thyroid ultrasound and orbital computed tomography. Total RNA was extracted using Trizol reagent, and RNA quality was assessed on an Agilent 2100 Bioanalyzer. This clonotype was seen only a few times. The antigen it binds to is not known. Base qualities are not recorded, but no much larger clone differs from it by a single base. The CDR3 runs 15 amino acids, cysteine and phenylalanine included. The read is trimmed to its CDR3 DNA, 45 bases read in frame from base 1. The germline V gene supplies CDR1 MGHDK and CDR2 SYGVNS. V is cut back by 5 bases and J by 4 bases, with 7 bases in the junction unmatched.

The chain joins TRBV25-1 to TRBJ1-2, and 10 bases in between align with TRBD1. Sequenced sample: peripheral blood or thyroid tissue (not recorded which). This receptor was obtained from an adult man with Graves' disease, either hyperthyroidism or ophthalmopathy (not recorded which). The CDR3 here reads CASSTPGQGPYGYTF. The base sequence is TGTGCCAGCAGTACCCCGGGACAGGGGCCCTATGGCTACACCTTC.